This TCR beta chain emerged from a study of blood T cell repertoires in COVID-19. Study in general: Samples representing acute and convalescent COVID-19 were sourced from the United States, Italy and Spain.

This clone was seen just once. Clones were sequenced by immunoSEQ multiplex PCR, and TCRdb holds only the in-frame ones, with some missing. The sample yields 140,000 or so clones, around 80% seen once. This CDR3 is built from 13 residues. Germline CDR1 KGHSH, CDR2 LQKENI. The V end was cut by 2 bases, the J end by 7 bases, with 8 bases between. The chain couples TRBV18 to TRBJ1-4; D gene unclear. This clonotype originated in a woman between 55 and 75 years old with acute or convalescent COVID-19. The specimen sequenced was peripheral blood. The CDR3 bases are TGTGCCAGCTCACCAGAATCGGGTGAAAAACTGTTTTTT. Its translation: CASSPESGEKLFF.